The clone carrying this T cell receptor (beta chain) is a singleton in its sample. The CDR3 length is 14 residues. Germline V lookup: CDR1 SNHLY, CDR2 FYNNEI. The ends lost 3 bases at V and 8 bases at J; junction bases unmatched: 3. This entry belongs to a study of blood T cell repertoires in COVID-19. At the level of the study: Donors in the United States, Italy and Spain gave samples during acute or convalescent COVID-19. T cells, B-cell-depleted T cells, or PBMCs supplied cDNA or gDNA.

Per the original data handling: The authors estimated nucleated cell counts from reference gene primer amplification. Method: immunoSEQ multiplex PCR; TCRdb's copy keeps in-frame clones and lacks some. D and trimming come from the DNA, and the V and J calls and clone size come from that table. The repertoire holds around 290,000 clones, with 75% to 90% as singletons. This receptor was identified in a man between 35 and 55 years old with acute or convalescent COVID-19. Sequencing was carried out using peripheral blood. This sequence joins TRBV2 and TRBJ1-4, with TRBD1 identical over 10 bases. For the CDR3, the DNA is TGTGCCAGCAGTGATCGGACAGGGGGGGAAAAACTGTTTTTT. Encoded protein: CASSDRTGGEKLFF.